This T cell receptor (beta chain) was captured by sequencing in a study of shared clonotypes between healthy human individuals. On the study more broadly: Each donor contributed plates that comprised three CD4 naive, three CD4 memory, two CD8 naive and one CD8 memory.

General study results and limits: Only blood was sampled; tissue repertoires likely differ. The generation probabilities recorded for non-shared clonotypes fell below those of clonotypes shared by all four donors.

Germline trimming cut 4 bases from V and 6 bases from J; bases unmatched to any gene: 2. CDR1 is ENHRY and CDR2 is SYGVKD in the germline V gene. This CDR3 region has 12 residues. An assay was performed, and its level was deep. Produced via immunoSEQ multiplex PCR; TCRdb's table is partial and in-frame only. Of some 2,100,000 clones listed, almost 96% are singletons. Remarks on this clone: Its antigen is not known.

The clonotype comes from a man between 18 and 29 years old in good health. This sequence joins TRBV10-3 and TRBJ2-7, with 8 bases that match TRBD2. Material: naive CD4+ T cells sorted from blood. The sample's subset: CD45RA+ positively selected. The CDR3 DNA reads as TGTGCCATCAGTGTCCTAGCGGGCGAGCAGTACTTC. As protein: CAISVLAGEQYF.